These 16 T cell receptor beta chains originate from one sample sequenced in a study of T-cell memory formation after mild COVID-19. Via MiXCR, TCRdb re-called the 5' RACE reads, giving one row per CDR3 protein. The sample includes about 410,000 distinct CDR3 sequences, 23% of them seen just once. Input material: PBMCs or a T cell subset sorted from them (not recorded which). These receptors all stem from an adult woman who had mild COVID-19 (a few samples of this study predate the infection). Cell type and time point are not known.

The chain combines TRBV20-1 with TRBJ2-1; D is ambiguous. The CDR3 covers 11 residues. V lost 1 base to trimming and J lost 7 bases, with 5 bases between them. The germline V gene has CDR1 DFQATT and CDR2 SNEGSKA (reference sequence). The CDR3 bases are TGCAGTGCTAGAGGAAGGAATGAGCAGTTCTTC. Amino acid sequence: CSARGRNEQFF.

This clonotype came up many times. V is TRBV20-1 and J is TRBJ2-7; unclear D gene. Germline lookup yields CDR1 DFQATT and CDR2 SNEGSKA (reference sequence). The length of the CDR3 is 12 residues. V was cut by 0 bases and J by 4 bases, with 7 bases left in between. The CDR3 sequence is CSARERQYEQYF. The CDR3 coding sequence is TGCAGTGCTAGAGAAAGGCAATACGAGCAGTACTTC.

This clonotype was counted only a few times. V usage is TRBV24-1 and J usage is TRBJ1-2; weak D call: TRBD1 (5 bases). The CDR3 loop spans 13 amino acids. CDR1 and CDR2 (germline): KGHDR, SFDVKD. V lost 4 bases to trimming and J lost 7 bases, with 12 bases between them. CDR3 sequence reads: CATSEPGAGGYTF. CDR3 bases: TGTGCCACCAGTGAACCCGGGGCCGGTGGCTACACCTTC.

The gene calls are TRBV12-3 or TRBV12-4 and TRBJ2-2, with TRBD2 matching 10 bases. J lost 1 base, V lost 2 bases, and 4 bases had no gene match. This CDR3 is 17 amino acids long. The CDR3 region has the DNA TGTGCCAGCAGTTTAACCCAGCGGGGGGGGAACACCGGGGAGCTGTTTTTT. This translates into CASSLTQRGGNTGELFF.

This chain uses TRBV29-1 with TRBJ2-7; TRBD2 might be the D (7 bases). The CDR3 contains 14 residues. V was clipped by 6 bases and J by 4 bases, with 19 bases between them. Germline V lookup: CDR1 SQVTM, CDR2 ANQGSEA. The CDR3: CSVTLPGGSYEQYF. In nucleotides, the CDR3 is TGCAGCGTGACCCTACCGGGGGGCAGTTACGAGCAGTACTTC.

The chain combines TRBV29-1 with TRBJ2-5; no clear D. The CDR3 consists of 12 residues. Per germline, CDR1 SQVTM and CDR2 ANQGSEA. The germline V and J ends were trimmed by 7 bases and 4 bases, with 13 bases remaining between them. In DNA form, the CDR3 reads TGCAGCGGGGGATGGACGGGAGAGACCCAGTACTTC. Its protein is CSGGWTGETQYF.

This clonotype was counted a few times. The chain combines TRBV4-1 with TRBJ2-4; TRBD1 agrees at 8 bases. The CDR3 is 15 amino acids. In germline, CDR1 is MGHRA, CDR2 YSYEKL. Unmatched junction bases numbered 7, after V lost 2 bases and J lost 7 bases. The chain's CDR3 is CASSQIQGEYNIQYF. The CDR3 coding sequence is TGCGCCAGCAGCCAAATACAGGGGGAGTATAACATTCAGTACTTC.

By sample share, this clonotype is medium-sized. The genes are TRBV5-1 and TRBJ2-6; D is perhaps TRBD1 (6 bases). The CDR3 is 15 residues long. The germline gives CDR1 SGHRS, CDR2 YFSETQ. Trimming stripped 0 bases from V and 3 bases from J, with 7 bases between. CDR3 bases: TGCGCCAGCAGCTTGGAGGGGGTTGGGGCCAACGTCCTGACTTTC. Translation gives CASSLEGVGANVLTF.

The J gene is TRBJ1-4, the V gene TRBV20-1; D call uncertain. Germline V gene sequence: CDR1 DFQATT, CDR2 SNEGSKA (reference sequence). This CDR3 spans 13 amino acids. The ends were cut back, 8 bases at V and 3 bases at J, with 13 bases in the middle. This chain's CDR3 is CSLKGSPNEKLFF. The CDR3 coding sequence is TGCAGTTTGAAGGGCAGCCCTAATGAAAAACTGTTTTTT.

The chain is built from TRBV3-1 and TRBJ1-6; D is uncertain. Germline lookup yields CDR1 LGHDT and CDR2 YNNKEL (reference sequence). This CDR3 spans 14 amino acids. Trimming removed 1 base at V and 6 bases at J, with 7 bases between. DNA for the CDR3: TGTGCCAGCAGCCAAGTCCGCGGTAATTCACCCCTCCACTTT. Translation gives CASSQVRGNSPLHF.

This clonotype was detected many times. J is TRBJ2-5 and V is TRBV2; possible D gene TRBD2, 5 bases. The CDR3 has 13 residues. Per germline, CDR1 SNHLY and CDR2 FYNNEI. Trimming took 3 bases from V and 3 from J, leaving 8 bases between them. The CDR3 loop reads CASSERRKETQYF. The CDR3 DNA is TGTGCCAGCAGTGAGAGGAGGAAAGAGACCCAGTACTTC.

The CDR3 sequence: CSVEDPLETDTQYF. The DNA of the CDR3 is TGCAGCGTTGAAGATCCCCTAGAGACAGATACGCAGTATTTT. The chain combines TRBV29-1 with TRBJ2-3; no clear D. Germline CDR1 and CDR2: SQVTM and ANQGSEA. The CDR3 runs to 14 residues. Trimming removed 0 bases from V and 3 bases from J, with 10 bases in between.

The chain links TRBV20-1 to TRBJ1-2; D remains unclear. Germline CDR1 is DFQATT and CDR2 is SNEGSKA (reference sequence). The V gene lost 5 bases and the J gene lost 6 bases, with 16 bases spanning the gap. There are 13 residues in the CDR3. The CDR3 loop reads CSARSLVIDGYTF. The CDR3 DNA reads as TGCAGTGCTCGGTCTCTCGTTATTGATGGCTACACCTTC.

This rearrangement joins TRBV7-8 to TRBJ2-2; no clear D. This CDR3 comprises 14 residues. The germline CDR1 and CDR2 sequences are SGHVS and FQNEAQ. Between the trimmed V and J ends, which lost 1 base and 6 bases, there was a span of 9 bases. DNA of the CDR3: TGTGCCAGCAGCTTAGTTGTCCCCGCCGGGGAGCTGTTTTTT. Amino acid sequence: CASSLVVPAGELFF. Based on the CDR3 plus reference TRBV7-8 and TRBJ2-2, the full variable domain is GAGVSQSPRYKVAKRGQDVALRCDPISGHVSLFWYQQALGQGPEFLTYFQNEAQLDKSGLPSDRFFAERPEGSVSTLKIQRTQQEDSAVYLCASSLVVPAGELFFGEGSRLTVL.

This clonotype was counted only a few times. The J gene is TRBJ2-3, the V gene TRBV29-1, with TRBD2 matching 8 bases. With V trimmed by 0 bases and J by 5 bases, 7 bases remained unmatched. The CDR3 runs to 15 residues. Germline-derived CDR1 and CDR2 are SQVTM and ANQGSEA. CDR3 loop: CSVEDYGGAGDTQYF. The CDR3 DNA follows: TGCAGCGTTGAAGATTACGGGGGGGCCGGAGATACGCAGTATTTT.

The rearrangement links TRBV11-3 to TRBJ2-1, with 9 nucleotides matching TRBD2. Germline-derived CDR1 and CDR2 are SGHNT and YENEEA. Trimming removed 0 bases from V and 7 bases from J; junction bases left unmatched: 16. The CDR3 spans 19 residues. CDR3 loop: CASSLESRGAGGRLNEQFF. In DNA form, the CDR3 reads TGTGCCAGCAGCTTAGAATCGCGTGGGGCGGGAGGGAGATTGAATGAGCAGTTCTTC.